What follows are 8 T cell receptor beta chains derived from one specimen sequenced in a study of blood T cell repertoires in COVID-19. The data were produced by immunoSEQ multiplex PCR, yet TCRdb's version contains in-frame clones alone and is incomplete. The repertoire holds roughly 200,000 clones, with 70% to 80% as singletons. Source material: peripheral blood. The receptors originated from a woman aged 45-65 years with active or convalescent COVID-19.

This clone came up a few times. The chain has TRBV6-2 or TRBV6-3 and TRBJ1-5, with TRBD1 identical over 9 bases. The CDR3 covers 13 residues. The V gene's germline CDR1 is MNHEY and CDR2 SVGEGT. Trimming at V came to 5 bases and at J to 6 bases, leaving 2 bases not matched to a gene. The chain's CDR3 is CASSRTGVQPQHF. Here the CDR3 DNA reads TGTGCCAGCAGTCGGACAGGGGTTCAGCCCCAGCATTTT.

The chain couples TRBV4-2 to TRBJ2-7, with D maybe TRBD2 (5 bases). The V gene's germline CDR1 is LGHNA and CDR2 YNFKEQ. This CDR3 has 16 residues. The V end lost 0 bases, the J end lost 2 bases, and 14 bases lay between the germline ends. CDR3 loop: CASSQEPGIKAYEQYF. DNA of the CDR3: TGTGCCAGCAGCCAAGAGCCCGGGATTAAGGCCTACGAGCAGTACTTC.

The genes are TRBV6-4 and TRBJ2-1; TRBD2 matches at 10 bases. Germline assignment: CDR1 MRHNA and CDR2 SNTAGT. After removal of 6 bases from V and 2 bases from J, the junction contained 4 bases not matched to a gene. The CDR3 covers 15 residues. This chain's CDR3 is CASSVAGGAYNEQFF. The CDR3, as DNA: TGTGCCAGCAGCGTAGCGGGAGGAGCCTACAATGAGCAGTTCTTC.

This clone has just one count. V and J are TRBV19 and TRBJ1-2, with D possibly TRBD1 on 5 matching bases. Per germline, CDR1 LNHDA and CDR2 SQIVND (reference sequence). Trimming removed 8 bases from V and 4 bases from J, with 17 bases in between. This CDR3 is 14 amino acids long. CDR3 sequence reads: CASRKQAPRYGYTF. CDR3 bases: TGTGCCAGTCGGAAACAGGCCCCCCGCTATGGCTACACCTTC.

The CDR3 nucleotides are TGTGCCAGTAGTAGGGGGGACAGGGGAAGAGGCTACACCTTC. It specifies CASSRGDRGRGYTF. The gene calls are TRBV19 and TRBJ1-2; 10 bases match TRBD1. Germline V gene lookup returns CDR1 LNHDA and CDR2 SQIVND (reference sequence). The CDR3 length is 14 residues. V gave up 4 bases and J gave up 8 bases; unmatched junction bases: 7.

This clone occurred a few times. This chain connects TRBV6-2 or TRBV6-3 to TRBJ2-1, with TRBD2 matching over 10 bases. With V trimmed by 2 bases and J by 5 bases, 3 bases remained unmatched. The CDR3 extends over 15 amino acids. Germline assignment: CDR1 MNHEY and CDR2 SVGEGT. The CDR3 region is CASSYLAGVDNEQFF. CDR3 bases: TGTGCCAGCAGTTACCTAGCGGGAGTCGACAATGAGCAGTTCTTC.

The chain recombines TRBV6-2 or TRBV6-3 with TRBJ2-3; D is perhaps TRBD1 (6 bases). Germline V lookup: CDR1 MNHEY, CDR2 SVGEGT. The CDR3 spans 14 residues. V was trimmed by 6 bases and J by 4 bases, leaving 14 bases between them. In DNA, the CDR3 is TGTGCCAGCAGCTCGGGACACCCCGCAGATACGCAGTATTTT. Its protein is CASSSGHPADTQYF.

This clone was seen a single time. The CDR3 here is CASSSRVWYAFF. As DNA, the CDR3 is TGTGCCAGCTCTTCGCGGGTTTGGTATGCTTTCTTT. The chain has TRBV28 and TRBJ1-1; D gene unclear. V was trimmed by 8 bases and J by 11 bases, leaving 18 bases between them. This CDR3 contains 12 residues. Germline values: CDR1 MDHEN, CDR2 SYDVKM.